This T cell receptor (beta chain) appears in the sequencing data of a study of human T cells and chemical hapten exposure. Study conclusions and caveats: The immune response of these alopecia patients might not match healthy individuals'.

TCRdb redid the calling of the RACE reads with MiXCR, one entry per CDR3 protein. This sample yields some 80,000 distinct CDR3 sequences, of which roughly 10% are seen a single time; 4% to 5.5% belongs to the top ten. Germline CDR1 SEHNR, CDR2 FQNEAQ (reference sequence). V lost 2 bases and J lost 5, with 7 bases in between. The CDR3 is made up of 13 amino acids. This clonotype was found many times. Its antigen remains unidentified. Time point here: patch test 1, 2 weeks after DPC sensitization. The sample's treatment: therapeutic diphenylcyclopropenone sensitization with weekly scalp DPC. This TCR derives from a woman in her 50s with alopecia areata. Some clones in this sample may be carry-over from other donors' samples. This chain uses TRBV7-9 with TRBJ1-5; D possibly corresponds to TRBD1 (5 bases). Sequenced material: whole blood, taken in connection with sensitization to the hapten diphenylcyclopropenone (DPC). In nucleotides, the CDR3 is TGTGCCAGCAGCTTAAGGGACGATCAGCCCCAGCATTTT. Translated, it gives CASSLRDDQPQHF. Complete variable domain (other parts from reference TRBV7-9 and TRBJ1-5): DTGVSQNPRHKITKRGQNVTFRCDPISEHNRLYWYRQTLGQGPEFLTYFQNEAQLEKSRLLSDRFSAERPKGSFSTLEIQRTEQGDSAMYLCASSLRDDQPQHFGDGTRLSIL.